This T cell receptor beta chain was sequenced during a study of T-cell memory formation after mild COVID-19. This clonotype came up a few times. TCRdb recomputed calls from the 5' RACE reads with MiXCR, one row per CDR3 protein. The sample shows 200,000 or so distinct CDR3 sequences, about 18% of them seen only once. The V gene's germline CDR1 is MGHRA and CDR2 YSYEKL. Trimming stripped 4 bases from V and 1 base from J, with 13 bases between. The CDR3 sequence is 15 residues long. The chain couples TRBV4-1 to TRBJ2-5, with no clear D. The sequencing input was PBMCs or a T cell subset sorted from them (not recorded which). This receptor was identified in an adult woman who had mild COVID-19 (a few samples of this study predate the infection). Cell type and time point are not known. The CDR3 DNA follows: TGCGCCAGCAGCCGCGAGTACAGATCCCAAGAGACCCAGTACTTC. Protein sequence: CASSREYRSQETQYF.